This T cell receptor beta chain is drawn from a study of PD-1 blockade in mismatch repair-deficient tumors. In the study overall: Patients had approximately 13 mismatch repair-deficient cancer types, all previously treated and progressing.

Generated by immunoSEQ multiplex PCR, the TCRdb table keeps only in-frame clones and is missing some. The repertoire holds more than 40,000 clones, with approximately 81% as singletons. PCR or immunohistochemistry showed mismatch repair deficiency in every enrolled patient. TCRs were sequenced from a few patients responding to pembrolizumab. The receptor comes from an adult with mismatch repair-deficient cancer. The sample here was peripheral blood, taken 20 weeks after starting pembrolizumab.

CDR3 DNA: TGTGCCAGAAGTTATACAGGGGTGGGGTACACCTTC. Amino acids: CARSYTGVGYTF. The chain recombines TRBV5-3 with TRBJ1-2; 7 nucleotides line up with TRBD1. TRBV5-3 is an ORF; its function is uncertain. V lost 5 bases, J lost 11 bases, and 9 bases stayed unmatched. The CDR3 is 12 residues long.